Listed below are T cell receptor beta chains from one sample, sequenced in a study of blood T cell repertoires in COVID-19. Sequenced by immunoSEQ multiplex PCR; TCRdb stores in-frame clones only, minus some. Of approximately 150,000 clones in the sample, 70% to 80% are singletons; the top ten hold around 8.1%. Sample: peripheral blood. These receptors originate from a woman aged 55-70 years with COVID-19, enrolled during active disease. Each CDR3 is given with its conserved first and last residue.

V gene: TRBV15
CDR3 protein: CATSRDIGDTEAFF

V gene: TRBV7-2
CDR3 protein: CASSFRLTNEQFF

V gene: TRBV2
CDR3 protein: CASVTGDGYYEQYF

V gene: TRBV18
CDR3 protein: CASSSGLAGGTVEETQYF

V gene: TRBV27
CDR3 protein: CASSPRTRVNNEQFF

V gene: TRBV19
CDR3 protein: CASSMVRGSNQPQHF

V gene: TRBV29-1
CDR3 protein: CSVETSVASSYNEQFF

V gene: TRBV11-2
CDR3 protein: CASSPPTSGYEQYF

V gene: TRBV7-9
CDR3 protein: CASSLVLHPGTDTQYF

V gene: TRBV7-3
CDR3 protein: CASSLSASGRPKSTDTQYF

V gene: TRBV24-1
CDR3 protein: CATSDLASGGTDTQYF

V gene: TRBV4-2
CDR3 protein: CASSLGQGTYSNQPQHF

V gene: TRBV7-8
CDR3 protein: CASSLAGATDTQYF

V gene: TRBV7-3
CDR3 protein: CASSLQGWSGSSNQPQHF

V gene: TRBV5-6
CDR3 protein: CASSSDTESSYNSPLHF

V gene: TRBV28
CDR3 protein: CASSQQGGSTDTQYF

V gene: TRBV25-1
CDR3 protein: CASSDGGMETQYF

V gene: TRBV6-6
CDR3 protein: CASSYTQASNQPQHF

V gene: TRBV5-1
CDR3 protein: CASSLDPGGSNQPQHF

V gene: TRBV2
CDR3 protein: CASSGGRGTDSGSYEQYF

V gene: TRBV19
CDR3 protein: CASKSSSGANVLTF

V gene: TRBV25-1
CDR3 protein: CASSESRGLPSGAFF

V gene: TRBV4-2
CDR3 protein: CASSQDNRGVGEQYF

V gene: TRBV29-1
CDR3 protein: CSVPRGYNEQFF

V gene: TRBV7-2
CDR3 protein: CASSLAGGTSTWETQYF

V gene: TRBV6-5
CDR3 protein: CASSKGGSNQPQHF

V gene: TRBV7-3
CDR3 protein: CASSLPTPGTGGSGELFF

V gene: TRBV5-1
CDR3 protein: CASSLESGAWETQYF

V gene: TRBV5-6
CDR3 protein: CASSFPGAGVLDEQFF

V gene: TRBV19
CDR3 protein: CASSRMGQLNQPQHF

V gene: TRBV7-3
CDR3 protein: CASSAGTGGGTEAFF

V gene: TRBV6-6
CDR3 protein: CASSEGQEYEAFF

V gene: TRBV27
CDR3 protein: CASSRDRGAFSSYEQYF

V gene: TRBV28
CDR3 protein: CASSPFLLPSSGTGVNEQFF

V gene: TRBV19
CDR3 protein: CASSRSTGNPILVGNQPQHF

V gene: TRBV9
CDR3 protein: CASSVVGGDGTDTQYF

V gene: TRBV9
CDR3 protein: CASSGPGTSGPKEYTGELFF

V gene: TRBV7-2
CDR3 protein: CASSPMWSGKNEQFF

V gene: TRBV15
CDR3 protein: CATSIGWGQGVPLYEQYF

V gene: TRBV6-5
CDR3 protein: CASSSTGSSYEQYF

V gene: TRBV9
CDR3 protein: CASSDLTASGMTDTQYF

V gene: TRBV10-3
CDR3 protein: CAISEGGGQGGLAGPYNEQFF

V gene: TRBV5-6
CDR3 protein: CASSLIGLQKHFF

V gene: TRBV7-2
CDR3 protein: CASSLDIGEVTQYF

V gene: TRBV11-2
CDR3 protein: CASSLGTGPRYGYTF

V gene: TRBV4-1
CDR3 protein: CASSLTGTGTSGNTIYF

V gene: TRBV28
CDR3 protein: CASSSLTGTGGNEQYF

V gene: TRBV28
CDR3 protein: CASFTGETEAFF

V gene: TRBV5-1
CDR3 protein: CASSQTGTSNTGELFF

V gene: TRBV5-1
CDR3 protein: CASSPGLAGDISYNEQFF

V gene: TRBV11-2
CDR3 protein: CASREGLLALHDNEQFF

V gene: TRBV12-3/TRBV12-4
CDR3 protein: CASSKTGNYGYTF

V gene: TRBV5-1
CDR3 protein: CASSRTGDNSPLHF